Shown below are 19 T cell receptor beta chains from a single sample sequenced in a study of blood T cell repertoires in COVID-19. Generated by immunoSEQ multiplex PCR, the TCRdb table keeps only in-frame clones and is missing some. The table records over 200,000 clones, about nine tenths of them present only once. The sample consisted of peripheral blood. The receptors come from a man aged 50 to 60 with COVID-19, enrolled during active disease.

The chain carries TRBV5-4 and TRBJ2-2; a weak D match, TRBD1 (5 bases). The CDR3 sequence is 14 residues long. Germline V gene lookup returns CDR1 SGHNT and CDR2 YYREEE (reference sequence). With 2 bases removed from V and 4 bases from J, the gap between germline ends came to 9 bases. The CDR3 protein is CASSFSGSTGELFF. The CDR3 coding sequence is TGTGCCAGCAGCTTTTCAGGGTCCACCGGGGAGCTGTTTTTT. Filled out from reference TRBV5-4 and TRBJ2-2, the complete variable domain reads ETGVTQSPTHLIKTRGQQVTLRCSSQSGHNTVSWYQQALGQGPQFIFQYYREEENGRGNFPPRFSGLQFPNYSSELNVNALELDDSALYLCASSFSGSTGELFFGEGSRLTVL.

The chain couples TRBV9 to TRBJ2-7; 7 bases are shared with TRBD2. The V gene end was trimmed by 0 bases and the J gene end by 2 bases; junction bases not matched to a gene: 5. In germline, CDR1 is SGDLS, CDR2 YYNGEE. CDR3 length: 15 amino acids. As DNA, the CDR3 is TGTGCCAGCAGCGTAGCGGGGACTACCACCTACGAGCAGTACTTC. Amino acid sequence: CASSVAGTTTYEQYF.

The V call is TRBV6-5, the J call TRBJ2-7, with TRBD1 matching over 8 bases. Germline V gives CDR1 MNHEY, CDR2 SVGAGI. CDR3 length: 13 residues. With V trimmed by 4 bases and J by 5 bases, 4 bases remained unmatched. The DNA for the CDR3 is TGTGCCAGCAGTTCGGACAGGGAGCACGAGCAGTACTTC. Translation gives CASSSDREHEQYF.

This chain connects TRBV19 to TRBJ2-2, with TRBD1 matching 7 bases. CDR3 length equals 14 residues. V was clipped by 7 bases and J by 2 bases; unmatched bases: 4. Germline V gene data show CDR1 as LNHDA and CDR2 as SQIVND (reference sequence). The chain's CDR3 is CASKRGPNTGELFF. CDR3 bases: TGTGCCAGTAAAAGGGGGCCAAACACCGGGGAGCTGTTTTTT.

The rearrangement links TRBV3-1 (or the pseudogene TRBV3-2) to TRBJ2-1; 10 nucleotides agree with TRBD2. Trimming removed 4 bases from V and 4 bases from J; junction bases left unmatched: 1. Germline loops: CDR1 LGHDT, CDR2 YNNKEL (reference sequence). This CDR3 is 14 amino acids long. The CDR3: CASSLSGGYNEQFF. The DNA for the CDR3 is TGTGCCAGCAGCCTTAGCGGGGGGTACAATGAGCAGTTCTTC.

The chain employs TRBV19 and TRBJ1-1; D is unresolved. The CDR3 is 14 residues long. V lost 5 bases to trimming and J lost 1 base, with 11 bases between them. Germline V lookup: CDR1 LNHDA, CDR2 SQIVND (reference sequence). CDR3 protein: CASSPTPGNTEAFF. The CDR3 DNA reads TGTGCCAGTAGTCCCACTCCAGGGAACACTGAAGCTTTCTTT.

J is TRBJ2-7 and V is TRBV7-9; D ambiguous. The CDR3 covers 12 residues. V was clipped by 3 bases and J by 2 bases, with 5 bases between them. From germline, CDR1 is SEHNR and CDR2 FQNEAQ (reference sequence). The CDR3, as DNA: TGTGCCAGCAGCTTCCAAACCTACGAGCAGTACTTC. Encoded protein: CASSFQTYEQYF.

The chain recombines TRBV11-3 with TRBJ2-2; no definite D call. The CDR3 totals 14 residues. Germline V gives CDR1 SGHNT, CDR2 YENEEA. The germline V and J ends were trimmed by 6 bases and 7 bases, with 15 bases remaining between them. The CDR3: CASRPSGSHGELFF. Written as DNA, the CDR3 is TGTGCCAGCAGGCCTTCCGGTTCCCACGGGGAGCTGTTTTTT.

V gene TRBV7-9 combines with J gene TRBJ2-7; D is unclear. Trimming took off 4 bases at V and 3 bases at J, with 10 bases between the two ends. This CDR3 has 13 amino acids. Germline V CDR1 and CDR2: SEHNR, FQNEAQ (reference sequence). CDR3 sequence: CASSSILGYEQYF. Written as DNA, the CDR3 is TGTGCCAGCAGCTCTATCCTCGGCTACGAGCAGTACTTC.

J is TRBJ1-3 and V is TRBV5-1; D possibly corresponds to TRBD1 (6 bases). The CDR3 is 15 amino acids. Between the trimmed V and J ends, which lost 0 bases and 3 bases, there was a span of 10 bases. The germline CDR1 and CDR2 sequences are SGHRS and YFSETQ. The CDR3 DNA is TGCGCCAGCAGCTTGGAAGGGGGGGATGGAAACACCATATATTTT. Residues: CASSLEGGDGNTIYF.

The chain uses TRBV10-2 and TRBJ2-5, with 13 positions matching TRBD2. Germline trimming cut 0 bases from V and 4 bases from J; bases unmatched to any gene: 8. The germline CDR1 and CDR2 sequences are WSHSY and SAAADI. The CDR3 consists of 18 residues. This chain's CDR3 is CASSESEPRLAGGETQYF. The CDR3 DNA reads TGCGCCAGCAGTGAGTCGGAACCTCGACTAGCGGGAGGAGAGACCCAGTACTTC.

The rearrangement joins TRBV19 to TRBJ2-3; no clear D. V lost 4 bases to trimming and J lost 0 bases, with 14 bases between them. CDR1 is LNHDA and CDR2 is SQIVND in the germline V gene (reference sequence). This CDR3 contains 16 residues. The CDR3 spells CASSTVATSSTDTQYF. The CDR3 coding sequence is TGTGCCAGTAGTACGGTAGCTACTTCTAGCACAGATACGCAGTATTTT.

The chain joins TRBV27 to TRBJ2-2; 7 bases are shared with TRBD1. This CDR3 region has 15 residues. Germline CDR1 is MNHEY and CDR2 is SMNVEV (reference sequence). V was clipped by 2 bases and J by 4 bases; unmatched bases: 4. CDR3 sequence reads: CASSLDRAGTGELFF. CDR3 coding DNA: TGTGCCAGCAGTTTAGACAGGGCGGGCACCGGGGAGCTGTTTTTT.

The sample holds one count of this clone. The V and J genes are TRBV7-8 and TRBJ1-1, with D perhaps matching TRBD1 (6 bases). Germline V gene lookup returns CDR1 SGHVS and CDR2 FQNEAQ. Trimming left V 4 bases short and J 3 bases short, with 12 bases between. The CDR3 sequence is 14 residues long. CDR3 residues: CASSSQQGHTEAFF. CDR3 DNA sequence: TGTGCCAGCAGCTCGCAACAGGGTCACACTGAAGCTTTCTTT.

The chain carries TRBV7-9 and TRBJ1-2; unclear D gene. Trimming removed 2 bases at V and 6 bases at J, with 10 bases between. Germline V gene sequence: CDR1 SEHNR, CDR2 FQNEAQ (reference sequence). The CDR3 extends over 13 amino acids. The DNA for the CDR3 is TGTGCCAGCAGCTTAAGGATAGCAGATGGCTACACCTTC. Translating gives CASSLRIADGYTF.

The chain has TRBV5-6 and TRBJ2-2; unclear D gene. The CDR3 runs 16 residues. Trimming removed 0 bases from V and 0 bases from J, with 9 bases in between. Germline CDR1 reads SGHDT; CDR2 reads YYEEEE. CDR3 nucleotides: TGTGCCAGCAGCTTGGAAGCCCCAACGAACACCGGGGAGCTGTTTTTT. As protein: CASSLEAPTNTGELFF. The variable domain in full, with the rest retrieved from reference TRBV5-6 and TRBJ2-2, is DAGVTQSPTHLIKTRGQQVTLRCSPKSGHDTVSWYQQALGQGPQFIFQYYEEEERQRGNFPDRFSGHQFPNYSSELNVNALLLGDSALYLCASSLEAPTNTGELFFGEGSRLTVL.

This clone was counted between two and nine times. The chain links TRBV3-1 (or the pseudogene TRBV3-2) to TRBJ2-7, with 7 bases aligning to TRBD1. Germline V gives CDR1 LGHDT, CDR2 YNNKEL (reference sequence). Trimming removed 3 bases from V and 2 bases from J; junction bases left unmatched: 4. The CDR3 contains 14 residues. CDR3 bases: TGTGCCAGCAGCCACTTAGACAGGGCCTACGAGCAGTACTTC. Its translation is CASSHLDRAYEQYF.

The gene calls are TRBV6-2 or TRBV6-3 and TRBJ2-2; D may be TRBD1 (6 bases). The CDR3 is 13 amino acids. Trimming removed 5 bases at V and 6 bases at J, with 10 bases between. Looked up from germline, CDR1 is MNHEY and CDR2 is SVGEGT. The DNA for the CDR3 is TGTGCCAGCAGTATTTGGGGGCCCGGGGAGCTGTTTTTT. Its translation is CASSIWGPGELFF.

Details on this clone: The junction shows a germline mismatch at one end, possibly a read error. This same CDR3 is encoded by further DNA sequences in the sample. V and J are TRBV15 and TRBJ2-2; TRBD1 might be the D (5 bases). The germline CDR1 and CDR2 sequences are LNHNV and YYDKDF (reference sequence). There are 15 residues in the CDR3. DNA for the CDR3: TGTGCTACCAGCAGAGACGGACACAGCACCGGGGAGCTGTTTTTT. Amino acids: CATSRDGHSTGELFF.